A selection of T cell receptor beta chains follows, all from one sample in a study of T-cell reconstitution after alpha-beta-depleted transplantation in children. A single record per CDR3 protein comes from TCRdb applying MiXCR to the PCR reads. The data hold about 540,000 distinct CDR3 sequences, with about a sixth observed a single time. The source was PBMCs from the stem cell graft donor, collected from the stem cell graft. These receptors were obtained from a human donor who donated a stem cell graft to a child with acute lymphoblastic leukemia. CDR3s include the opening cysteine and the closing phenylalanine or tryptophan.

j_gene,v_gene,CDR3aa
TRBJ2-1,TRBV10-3,CAISEGQLSSYNEQFF
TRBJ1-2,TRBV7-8,CASSDTRGRMVRYTF
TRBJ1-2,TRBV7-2,CASSLAYRTRGYTF
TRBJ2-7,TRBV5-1,CASRHLLDRGVGEQYF
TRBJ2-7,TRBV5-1,CASSLEGANYEQYF
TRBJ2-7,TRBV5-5,CASRLSGRESYEQYF
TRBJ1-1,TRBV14,CASSQGDLNTEAFF
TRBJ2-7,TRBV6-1,CASTYGGGSYEQYF
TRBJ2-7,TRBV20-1,CSASPGYEQYF
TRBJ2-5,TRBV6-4,CASSDSRQETQYF
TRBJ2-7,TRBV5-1,CASSRSRDSYEQYF
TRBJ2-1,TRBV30,CAFRTSGYNEQFF
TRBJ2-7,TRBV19,CASSTGERGPISYEQYF
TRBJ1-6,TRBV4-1,CASSQDRTISPLHF
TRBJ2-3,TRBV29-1,CSVAKGSSGGTDTQYF
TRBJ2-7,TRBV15,CATSRDRLADPYEQYF
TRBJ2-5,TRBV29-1,CSVVDFQETQYF
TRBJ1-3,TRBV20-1,CSARDLGTSGNTIYF
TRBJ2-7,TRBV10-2,CASSPTSGRNPYEQYF
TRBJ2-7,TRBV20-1,CSARRDRVGMEYF
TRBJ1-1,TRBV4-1,CASSQEGSDRITNTEAFF
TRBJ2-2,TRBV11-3,CASSFRPSSGELFF
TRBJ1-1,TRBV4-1,CASSPSGGGQSRGNTEAFF
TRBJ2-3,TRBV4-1,CASSQGLAGGTTDTQYF
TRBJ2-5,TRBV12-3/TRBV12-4,CASSWLFPGTGQDETQYF
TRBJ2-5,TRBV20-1,CSAPPQWKGGETQYF
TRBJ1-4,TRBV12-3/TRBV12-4,CASSYRGDGWKLFF
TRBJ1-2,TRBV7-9,CASSLAYRGANYGYTF
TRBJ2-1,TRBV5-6,CASSLVGLSSYNEQFF
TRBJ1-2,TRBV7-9,CASTIYGDYNGYTF
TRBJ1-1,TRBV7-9,CASSFLEAFF
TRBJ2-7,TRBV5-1,CASSLRTSRDYEQYF
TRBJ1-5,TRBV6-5,CASRKDLSNQPQHF
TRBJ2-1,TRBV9,CASSVTGRSRDEQFF
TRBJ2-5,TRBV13,CASSLGEASGVRETQYF
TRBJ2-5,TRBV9,CASSAGLAGAFKETQYF
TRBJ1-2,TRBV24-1,CATSDFLGQGHRVYTF
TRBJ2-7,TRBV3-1,CASSLNRDYAYEQYF
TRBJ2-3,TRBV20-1,CSARQGLSTDTQYF
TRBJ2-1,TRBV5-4,CASSPGLAGGPWEQFF
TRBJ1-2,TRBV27,CASSLYPGRVDGYTF
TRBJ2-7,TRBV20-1,CSASEPAIRGEQYF
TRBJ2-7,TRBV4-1,CASSPGLLGSYEQYF
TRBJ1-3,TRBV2,CASSASFGTDCRGCSGNTIYF
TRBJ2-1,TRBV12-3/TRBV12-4,CASMREAFYNEQFF
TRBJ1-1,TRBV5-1,CASSLNTVNTEAFF
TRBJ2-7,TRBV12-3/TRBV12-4,CASSFFLVGEQYF
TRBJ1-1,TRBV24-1,CATSEGLNTEAFF
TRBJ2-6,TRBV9,CASSDPWGQFSGANVLTF
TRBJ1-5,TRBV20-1,CSATVDGRLGF
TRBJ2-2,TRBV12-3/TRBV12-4,CASGLNTGELFF
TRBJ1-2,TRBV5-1,CASGRDYSGGYTF
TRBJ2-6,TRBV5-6,CASSWTPSVANVLTF
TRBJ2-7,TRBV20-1,CSARTPGQAEQYF
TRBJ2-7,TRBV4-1,CASSQLIGVYEQYF
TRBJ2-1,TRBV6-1,CASRDFGRIDRLGEQFF
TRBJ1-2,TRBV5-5,CASSTTYRGSQSYGYTF
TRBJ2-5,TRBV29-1,CSPGNGETQYF
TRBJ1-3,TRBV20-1,CSARDLQGSGLSGNTIYF